This TCR beta chain was identified during a study of high-grade serous ovarian cancer treatment subgroups. Whole-study results and caveats: Repertoire similarity ranged roughly 0.1 to 0.85 between tumors of one patient.

Tumor tissue was taken before any definitive surgery or chemotherapy was given. The germline gives CDR1 MNHEY, CDR2 SVGAGI. Deletions cut 6 bases from V and 1 base from J, with 9 bases between. This CDR3 is built from 14 residues. The table lists this clone with a few counts. Its antigen is unidentified. Clones were read by immunoSEQ multiplex PCR, and TCRdb kept only the in-frame ones, dropping some. The sample holds over 4,500 clones, approximately 70% seen once. This clonotype originated in a human donor with high-grade serous ovarian cancer. Source material: tumor tissue. V usage is TRBV6-5 and J usage is TRBJ1-4; no firm D call. The CDR3 region has the DNA TGTGCCAGCAGGCTGACAAGAACTAATGAAAAACTGTTTTTT. Residues: CASRLTRTNEKLFF.